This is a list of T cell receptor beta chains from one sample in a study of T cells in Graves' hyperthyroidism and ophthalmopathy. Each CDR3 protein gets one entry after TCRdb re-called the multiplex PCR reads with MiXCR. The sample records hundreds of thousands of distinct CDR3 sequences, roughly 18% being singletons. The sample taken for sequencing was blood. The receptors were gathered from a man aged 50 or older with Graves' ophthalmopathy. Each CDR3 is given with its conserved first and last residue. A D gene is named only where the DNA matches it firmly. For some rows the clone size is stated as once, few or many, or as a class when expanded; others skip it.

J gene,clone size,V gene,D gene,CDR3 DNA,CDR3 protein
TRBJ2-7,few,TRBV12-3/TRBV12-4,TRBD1,TGTGCCAGCAGAGCCTCAGGGGGTCCCTACGAGCAGTACTTC,CASRASGGPYEQYF
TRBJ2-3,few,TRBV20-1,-,TGCAGTGCTCCAAACCAGGGTGGGACAGATACGCAGTATTTT,CSAPNQGGTDTQYF
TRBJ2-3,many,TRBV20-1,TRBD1,TGCAGTGCACCGTGGCAGGGGGCAGATACGCAGTATTTT,CSAPWQGADTQYF
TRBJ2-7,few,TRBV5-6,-,TGTGCCAGCAGCTTCAGGGGGAGGGACGAGCAGTACTTC,CASSFRGRDEQYF
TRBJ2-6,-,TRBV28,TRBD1,TGTGCCAGCAGTACATATCCAGGGACAGGGGGCGCCGGGGCCAACGTCCTGACTTTC,CASSTYPGTGGAGANVLTF
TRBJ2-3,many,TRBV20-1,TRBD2,TGCAGTGCTGGACTAGCGGGAGGCCGCACAGATACGCAGTATTTT,CSAGLAGGRTDTQYF
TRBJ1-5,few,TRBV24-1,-,TGTGCCACCAGTGATTTGCAGGACAGCCGGAAGAATCAGCCCCAGCATTTT,CATSDLQDSRKNQPQHF
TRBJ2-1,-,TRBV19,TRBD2,TGTGCCAGTAGGCCCCATCAGGGGAGAAATAGCGGGGGTGAGACCCCCGAGCAGTTCTTC,CASRPHQGRNSGGETPEQFF
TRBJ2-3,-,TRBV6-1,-,TGTGCCAGCAGTTTGGGACTTACGGCAGATACGCAGTATTTT,CASSLGLTADTQYF
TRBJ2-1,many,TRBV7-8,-,TGTGCCAGCAGCTTAACCTCCTACAATGAGCAGTTCTTC,CASSLTSYNEQFF
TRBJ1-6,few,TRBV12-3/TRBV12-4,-,TGTGCCAGCAGTTTAGGGACAATCTCACCCCTCCACTTT,CASSLGTISPLHF
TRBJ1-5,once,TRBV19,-,TGTGCCAGTAGTCCCGACAGGTTTCGCAATCAGCCCCAGCATTTT,CASSPDRFRNQPQHF
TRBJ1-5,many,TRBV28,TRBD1,TGTGCCAGCACCTACACAGGGGCGGGTAATCAGCCCCAGCATTTT,CASTYTGAGNQPQHF
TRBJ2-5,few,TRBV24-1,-,TGTGCCACCAGGGGGGTTTCAGAGACCCAGTACTTC,CATRGVSETQYF
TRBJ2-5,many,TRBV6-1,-,TGTGCCACCGGCAAGGTCATTGGAGAAGAGACCCAGTACTTC,CATGKVIGEETQYF
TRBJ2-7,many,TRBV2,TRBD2,TGTGCCAGCACTCTCCGCCTTCCGCGGGAGAACGAGCAGTACTTC,CASTLRLPRENEQYF
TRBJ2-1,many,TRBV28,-,TGTGCCAGCAGTCCTCCCCAGGGGGAGGGCCCGGGGGAGCAGTTCTTC,CASSPPQGEGPGEQFF
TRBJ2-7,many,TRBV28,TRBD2,TGTGCCAGCAGCCTCGAGCGGGAGGTCTCCTACGAGCAGTACTTC,CASSLEREVSYEQYF
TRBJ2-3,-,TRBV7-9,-,TGTGCCAGCAGCTATTACACAGATACGCAGTATTTT,CASSYYTDTQYF
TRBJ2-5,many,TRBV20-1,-,TGCAGTGCGTTTGAACCGAACCAAGAGACCCAGTACTTC,CSAFEPNQETQYF
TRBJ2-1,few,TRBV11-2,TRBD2,TGTGCCAGCAGCTTAGCCTCCGGGACTAGCGGGAGGGCTTACAATGAGCAGTTCTTC,CASSLASGTSGRAYNEQFF
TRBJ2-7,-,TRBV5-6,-,TGTGCCAGCAGCCAGCCAACACTTTCCTACGAGCAGTACTTC,CASSQPTLSYEQYF
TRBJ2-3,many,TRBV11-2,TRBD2,TGTGCCAGCAGTTTAGTTAGCGGGACCAAAGATACGCAGTATTTT,CASSLVSGTKDTQYF
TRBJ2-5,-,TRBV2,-,TGCGCCAGCAGCCTAGGTCGGGCCGGCGGAGAGACCCAGTACTTC,CASSLGRAGGETQYF
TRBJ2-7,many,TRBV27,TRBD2,TGTGCCAGCAGACAGGGACTAGAGAGAGAGCAGTACTTC,CASRQGLEREQYF
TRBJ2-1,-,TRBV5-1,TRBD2,TGCGCCAGCAGCTTGGCGACTAGCGGGATATCTGGTATTGAGCAGTTCTTC,CASSLATSGISGIEQFF
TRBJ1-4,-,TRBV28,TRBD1,TGTGCCAGCAGTTCAGGGGGCGTACGGGCTAATGAAAAACTGTTTTTT,CASSSGGVRANEKLFF
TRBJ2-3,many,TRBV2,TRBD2,TGTGCCAGTGGACTAGCGGGTTACACAGATACGCAGTATTTT,CASGLAGYTDTQYF
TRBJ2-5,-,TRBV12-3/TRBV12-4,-,TGTGCCAGCAGCCAGGTATTAGAGACCCAGTACTTC,CASSQVLETQYF
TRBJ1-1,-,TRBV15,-,TGTGCCACCCAACCTCAGGGGAGGAACACTGAAGCTTTCTTT,CATQPQGRNTEAFF
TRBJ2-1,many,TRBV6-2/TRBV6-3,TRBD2,TGTGCCAGCAGTTACTCGCTTGTTCCGGGAGGCCCGCCGCGGTACAATGAGCAGTTCTTC,CASSYSLVPGGPPRYNEQFF
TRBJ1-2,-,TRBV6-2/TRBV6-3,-,TGTGCCAGCAGTTACTCCACGGACCACCCCTATGGCTACACCTTC,CASSYSTDHPYGYTF
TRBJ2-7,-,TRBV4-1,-,TGCGCCAGCAGCCAGGGGGACTCCTACGAGCAGTACTTC,CASSQGDSYEQYF
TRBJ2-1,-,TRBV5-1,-,TGCGCCAGCAGCTTCGCCGGGACCTTCTCCTACAATGAGCAGTTCTTC,CASSFAGTFSYNEQFF
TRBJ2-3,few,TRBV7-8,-,TGTGCCAGCACCCCGACTCCTAAAGATACGCAGTATTTT,CASTPTPKDTQYF